Below, 24 T cell receptor beta chains from the same sample are listed, as sequenced in a study of CD8 T cells in ankylosing spondylitis. MiXCR, run by TCRdb on the 5' RACE reads, gives a single entry per CDR3 protein. The table has under 450,000 distinct CDR3 sequences, 20% seen once. Sequenced sample: blood, either unsorted or a sorted T cell fraction (not recorded which). The receptors derive from a male donor with ankylosing spondylitis or in good health (not recorded which).

The sample holds many counts of this clonotype. The CDR3 spells CSSRANEQFF. CDR3 nucleotides: TGCAGCTCCCGGGCCAATGAGCAGTTCTTC. V and J are TRBV29-1 and TRBJ2-1; the D is unclear. Germline lookup yields CDR1 SQVTM and CDR2 ANQGSEA. Trimming took off 8 bases at V and 6 bases at J, with 8 bases between the two ends. This CDR3 contains 10 residues.

This clonotype turned up a few times. J is TRBJ2-3 and V is TRBV29-1; 11 bases align to TRBD2. The CDR3 extends over 14 amino acids. Trimming removed 7 bases from V and 5 bases from J; junction bases left unmatched: 8. Germline CDR1 and CDR2: SQVTM and ANQGSEA. The CDR3 sequence: CSAVAGGQQDTQYF. CDR3 coding DNA: TGCAGCGCCGTAGCGGGGGGGCAGCAAGATACGCAGTATTTT.

This clonotype was seen only a few times. This chain connects TRBV27 to TRBJ2-5, with 9 positions matching TRBD2. Germline assignment: CDR1 MNHEY and CDR2 SMNVEV (reference sequence). The CDR3 length is 15 residues. After removal of 6 bases from V and 2 bases from J, the junction contained 7 bases not matched to a gene. This CDR3 reads CASSLMSGGQETQYF. DNA of the CDR3: TGTGCCAGCAGCCTGATGAGCGGGGGGCAAGAGACCCAGTACTTC.

The chain combines TRBV7-9 with TRBJ2-1; 7 nucleotides line up with TRBD1. CDR1 is SEHNR and CDR2 is FQNEAQ in the germline V gene (reference sequence). V was clipped by 3 bases and J by 10 bases; unmatched bases: 6. The CDR3 consists of 13 residues. The CDR3 region has the DNA TGTGCCAGCAGCTTGGAAGGGGGCTGGGAGCAGTTCTTC. Translated: CASSLEGGWEQFF. Full variable domain (missing parts from reference TRBV7-9 and TRBJ2-1): DTGVSQNPRHKITKRGQNVTFRCDPISEHNRLYWYRQTLGQGPEFLTYFQNEAQLEKSRLLSDRFSAERPKGSFSTLEIQRTEQGDSAMYLCASSLEGGWEQFFGPGTRLTVL.

This rearrangement joins TRBV20-1 to TRBJ2-3, with 10 bases aligning to TRBD1. Germline lookup yields CDR1 DFQATT and CDR2 SNEGSKA (reference sequence). The CDR3 is made up of 15 amino acids. With 3 bases clipped from V and 3 bases from J, the junction kept 6 bases outside the gene matches. The CDR3, as DNA: TGCAGTGCTAGCCCTGACAGGGGGCTGACAGATACGCAGTATTTT. Translation: CSASPDRGLTDTQYF.

This clonotype was observed a few times. The chain recombines TRBV14 with TRBJ2-7; tentative D call: TRBD1 (5 bases). Per germline, CDR1 SGHDN and CDR2 FVKESK. This CDR3 comprises 17 residues. V lost 4 bases and J 2 bases, leaving 21 bases between the germline ends. The CDR3 region is CASSLLRAGRSAYEQYF. In DNA, the CDR3 is TGTGCCAGCAGCCTCCTACGGGCAGGGCGATCTGCCTACGAGCAGTACTTC.

This clonotype has a handful of counts. V gene TRBV28 combines with J gene TRBJ2-1; either TRBD1 or TRBD2 may supply D (5 bases each). Germline CDR1 is MDHEN and CDR2 is SYDVKM. This CDR3 is 14 amino acids long. The ends were cut back, 6 bases at V and 5 bases at J, with 14 bases in the middle. The CDR3 sequence: CASSQGLGDNEQFF. CDR3 DNA sequence: TGTGCCAGCAGCCAGGGCCTCGGGGACAATGAGCAGTTCTTC.

The table lists this clonotype with a few counts. V usage is TRBV20-1 and J usage is TRBJ2-7; 10 positions match TRBD1. V dropped 3 bases and J dropped 3; count of bases not matched to a gene: 2. The CDR3 totals 13 residues. Germline CDR1 and CDR2: DFQATT and SNEGSKA (reference sequence). This chain's CDR3 is CSASGTGVYEQYF. The CDR3 nucleotides read TGCAGTGCTAGTGGGACAGGGGTCTACGAGCAGTACTTC.

This clonotype was seen a few times. This sequence joins TRBV6-6 and TRBJ2-7; TRBD1 aligns across 9 bases. Trimming took 8 bases from V and 5 from J; bases not matched to a gene: 7. CDR3 size: 13 residues. CDR1 and CDR2 (germline): MNHNY, SVGAGI (reference sequence). CDR3 DNA sequence: TGTGCCAGCGAGAGGGACAGGGCCCACGAGCAGTACTTC. As protein: CASERDRAHEQYF.

The rearrangement uses TRBV7-9 and TRBJ2-7; D is uncertain. Germline CDR1 and CDR2: SEHNR and FQNEAQ (reference sequence). This CDR3 has 12 residues. V lost 1 base, J lost 7 bases, and 8 bases lay in between. The DNA of the CDR3 is TGTGCCAGCAGCTTAGTCAAGAGAGAGCAGTACTTC. It specifies CASSLVKREQYF.

This clonotype has a count of ten or more. The chain joins TRBV12-3 or TRBV12-4 to TRBJ2-1; the D gene is possibly TRBD2 (7 bases). This CDR3 contains 12 residues. V gave up 7 bases and J gave up 16 bases, with 20 bases separating them. CDR3 sequence reads: CASMGGGPGIFF. CDR3 nucleotide sequence: TGTGCCAGCATGGGGGGGGGCCCCGGGATTTTCTTC.

This clonotype came up many times. The chain has TRBV29-1 and TRBJ2-1; D might be TRBD1 (6 bases). This CDR3 has 12 amino acids. V shed 8 bases and J shed 6 bases, with 14 bases lying between them. The germline gives CDR1 SQVTM, CDR2 ANQGSEA. The CDR3 coding sequence is TGCAGCATATCCGGGACATTCAATGAGCAGTTCTTC. Its translation is CSISGTFNEQFF.

In this sample, this clonotype turned up a few times. The genes are TRBV12-3 or TRBV12-4 and TRBJ2-7, with D perhaps being TRBD1 or TRBD2 (5 bases each). Trimming stripped 4 bases from V and 0 bases from J, with 13 bases between. The CDR3 contains 15 residues. The CDR3 sequence is CASSSGPLSSYEQYF. DNA of the CDR3: TGTGCCAGCAGTTCGGGACCCCTGAGCTCCTACGAGCAGTACTTC.

The chain combines TRBV12-3 or TRBV12-4 with TRBJ2-7; D possibly corresponds to TRBD1 (6 bases). This CDR3 has 16 amino acids. V was shortened by 5 bases and J by 2 bases, with 19 bases between the two germline ends. CDR3 residues: CASSARDNLLPYEQYF. The CDR3 DNA sequence: TGTGCCAGCAGTGCCCGGGACAACCTTTTACCCTACGAGCAGTACTTC.

V is TRBV3-1 and J is TRBJ2-3; 14 bases agree with TRBD2. With 5 bases clipped from V and 0 bases from J, the junction kept 7 bases outside the gene matches. Germline V gene data show CDR1 as LGHDT and CDR2 as YNNKEL (reference sequence). This CDR3 is 18 amino acids long. This CDR3 is CASSGGGTSGGSTDTQYF. The CDR3 bases are TGTGCCAGCAGCGGCGGAGGGACTAGCGGGGGCAGCACAGATACGCAGTATTTT.

This clonotype was counted between two and nine times. The chain joins TRBV10-3 to TRBJ1-1; D unclear. Germline-derived CDR1 and CDR2 are ENHRY and SYGVKD. This CDR3 is built from 11 residues. Between the trimmed V and J ends, which lost 4 bases and 5 bases, there was a span of 5 bases. The CDR3 DNA reads as TGTGCCATCAGTGGGGTAACTGAAGCTTTCTTT. Amino acid sequence: CAISGVTEAFF.

This sequence joins TRBV23-1 and TRBJ2-5, with D possibly being TRBD1 (6 bases). TRBV23-1 falls under the ORF class, with uncertain function. CDR3 size: 10 residues. The V and J ends lost 11 bases and 3 bases respectively, with 7 bases between them. The CDR3, as DNA: TGCGCCCCAGGGGAAGAGACCCAGTACTTC. It translates to CAPGEETQYF.

V gene TRBV6-5 combines with J gene TRBJ2-1; 8 nucleotides match TRBD2. Per the germline V gene, CDR1 is MNHEY and CDR2 is SVGAGI. V dropped 0 bases and J dropped 4; count of bases not matched to a gene: 14. This CDR3 spans 19 amino acids. The CDR3 region is CASSYSTSDRPQQYNEQFF. Written as DNA, the CDR3 is TGTGCCAGCAGTTACTCGACTAGCGACCGTCCCCAGCAATACAATGAGCAGTTCTTC.

The chain joins TRBV6-1 to TRBJ2-7, with D perhaps matching TRBD1 or TRBD2 (5 bases each). The V gene's germline CDR1 is MNHNS and CDR2 SASEGT. V shed 0 bases and J shed 2 bases, with 8 bases lying between them. The CDR3 loop spans 14 amino acids. CDR3 sequence: CASSEAWGTYEQYF. The CDR3 nucleotides are TGTGCCAGCAGTGAAGCGTGGGGGACCTACGAGCAGTACTTC.

J is TRBJ2-3 and V is TRBV27; 9 nucleotides line up with TRBD2. Germline V gives CDR1 MNHEY, CDR2 SMNVEV (reference sequence). Trimming cost V 5 bases and J 6 bases; bases outside gene matches: 15. The CDR3 length is 17 residues. CDR3 nucleotide sequence: TGTGCCAGCAGTCCTACTCTAGCGGGGTCCCCAGGGGATACGCAGTATTTT. Protein: CASSPTLAGSPGDTQYF.

This clonotype was counted between two and nine times. This chain connects TRBV29-1 to TRBJ2-5; 7 bases are shared with TRBD1. CDR1 SQVTM and CDR2 ANQGSEA come from the germline V gene. The CDR3 loop spans 15 amino acids. V was clipped by 5 bases and J by 2 bases; unmatched bases: 11. This CDR3 reads CSVQPQGDLQETQYF. CDR3 DNA sequence: TGCAGCGTTCAACCCCAGGGGGACCTGCAAGAGACCCAGTACTTC.

The chain uses TRBV11-2 and TRBJ2-7; D not certain. This CDR3 is 11 amino acids long. Germline lookup yields CDR1 SGHAT and CDR2 FQNNGV. V was clipped by 4 bases and J by 7 bases, with 8 bases between them. The CDR3 DNA reads as TGTGCCAGCAGCTGGGCGCGGGAGCAGTACTTC. It yields the protein CASSWAREQYF.

There are many counts of this clonotype. The V and J genes are TRBV20-1 and TRBJ2-1; D is possibly TRBD2 (5 bases). Trimming took off 5 bases at V and 6 bases at J, with 14 bases between the two ends. The CDR3 sequence is 13 residues long. In germline, CDR1 is DFQATT, CDR2 SNEGSKA (reference sequence). CDR3 in DNA: TGCAGTGCTCCTAGACGGGAACCCAATGAGCAGTTCTTC. The encoded protein is CSAPRREPNEQFF.

This clonotype appeared a few times. The chain has TRBV29-1 and TRBJ2-1; TRBD1 agrees at 8 bases. V lost 5 bases and J lost 5; bases outside the gene matches: 5. From germline, CDR1 is SQVTM and CDR2 ANQGSEA. This CDR3 has 13 amino acids. The DNA of the CDR3 is TGCAGCGTTCTGGGGACAGGCCACAATGAGCAGTTCTTC. Protein: CSVLGTGHNEQFF.